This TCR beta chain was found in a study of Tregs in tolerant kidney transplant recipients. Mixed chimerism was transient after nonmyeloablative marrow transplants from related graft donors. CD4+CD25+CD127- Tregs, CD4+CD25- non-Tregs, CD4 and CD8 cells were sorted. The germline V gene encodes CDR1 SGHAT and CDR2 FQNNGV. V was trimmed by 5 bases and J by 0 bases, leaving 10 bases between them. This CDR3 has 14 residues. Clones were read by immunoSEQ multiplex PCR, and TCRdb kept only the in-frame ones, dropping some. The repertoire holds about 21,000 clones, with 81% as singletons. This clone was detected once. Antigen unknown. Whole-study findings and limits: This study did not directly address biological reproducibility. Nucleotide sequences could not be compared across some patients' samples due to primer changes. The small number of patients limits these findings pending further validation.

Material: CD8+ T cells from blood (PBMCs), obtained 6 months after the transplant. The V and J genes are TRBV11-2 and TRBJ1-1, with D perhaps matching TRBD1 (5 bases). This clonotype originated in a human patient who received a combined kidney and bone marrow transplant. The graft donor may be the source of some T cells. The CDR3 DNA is TGTGCCAGCAGCCTAGGACACCTGAACACTGAAGCTTTCTTT. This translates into CASSLGHLNTEAFF. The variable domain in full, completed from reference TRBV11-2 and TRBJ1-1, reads EAGVAQSPRYKIIEKRQSVAFWCNPISGHATLYWYQQILGQGPKLLIQFQNNGVVDDSQLPKDRFSAERLKGVDSTLKIQPAKLEDSAVYLCASSLGHLNTEAFFGQGTRLTVV.